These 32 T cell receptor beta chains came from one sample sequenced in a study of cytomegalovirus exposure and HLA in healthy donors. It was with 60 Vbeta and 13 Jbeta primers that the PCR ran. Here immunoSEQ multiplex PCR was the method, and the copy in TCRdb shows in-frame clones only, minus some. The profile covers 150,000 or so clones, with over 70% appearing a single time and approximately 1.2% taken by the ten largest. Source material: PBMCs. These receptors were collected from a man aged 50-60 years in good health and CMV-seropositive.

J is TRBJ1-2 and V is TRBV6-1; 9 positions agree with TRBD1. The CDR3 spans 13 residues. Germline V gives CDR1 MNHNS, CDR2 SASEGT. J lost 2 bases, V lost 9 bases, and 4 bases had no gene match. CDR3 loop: CASPGQGNYGYTF. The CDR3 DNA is TGTGCCAGTCCGGGACAGGGAAACTATGGCTACACCTTC.

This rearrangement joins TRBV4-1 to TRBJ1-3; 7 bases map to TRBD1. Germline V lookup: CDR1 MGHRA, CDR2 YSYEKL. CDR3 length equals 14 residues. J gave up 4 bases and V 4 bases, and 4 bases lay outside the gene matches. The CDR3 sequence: CASSRDSPGNTIYF. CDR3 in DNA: TGCGCCAGCAGCCGGGACAGCCCAGGAAACACCATATATTTT.

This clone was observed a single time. The CDR3 bases are TGTGCCAGCAGTATATCGCTACAGTTCACCTACGAGCAGTACTTC. Its translation is CASSISLQFTYEQYF. The rearrangement links TRBV7-8 to TRBJ2-5, with no clear D. The J call may be wrong; the DNA end is better matched by TRBJ2-7. The CDR3 has 15 amino acids. CDR1 and CDR2 (germline): SGHVS, FQNEAQ.

The CDR3 DNA is TGTGCCACCAGCAGACGCGGCTCTGGGGCCAACGTCCTGACTTTC. It is translated as CATSRRGSGANVLTF. The chain is built from TRBV15 and TRBJ2-6; D is unclear. V was trimmed by 2 bases and J by 0 bases, leaving 5 bases between them. Germline CDR1 is LNHNV and CDR2 is YYDKDF (reference sequence). This CDR3 comprises 15 residues.

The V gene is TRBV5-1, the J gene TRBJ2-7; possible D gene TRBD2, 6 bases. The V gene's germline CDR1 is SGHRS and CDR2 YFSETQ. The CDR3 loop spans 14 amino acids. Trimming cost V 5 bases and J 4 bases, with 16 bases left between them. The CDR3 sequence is CASRAGTDRYEQYF. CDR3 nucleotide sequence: TGCGCCAGCAGGGCGGGGACGGATCGATACGAGCAGTACTTC.

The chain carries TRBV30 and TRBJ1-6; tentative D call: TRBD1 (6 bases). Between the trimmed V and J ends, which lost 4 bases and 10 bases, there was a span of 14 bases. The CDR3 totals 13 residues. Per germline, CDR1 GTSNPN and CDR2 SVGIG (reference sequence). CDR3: CAWKGQTGSPLHF. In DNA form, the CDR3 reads TGTGCCTGGAAGGGCCAAACAGGGTCACCCCTCCACTTT.

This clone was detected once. The CDR3 loop is CAWTRQGSRMAEAFF. The CDR3 nucleotides read TGTGCCTGGACAAGACAGGGTTCGAGGATGGCTGAAGCTTTCTTT. The rearrangement links TRBV30 to TRBJ1-1, with 7 bases that match TRBD1. The germline V gene encodes CDR1 GTSNPN and CDR2 SVGIG (reference sequence). The CDR3 is 15 amino acids. With 4 bases clipped from V and 6 bases from J, the junction kept 14 bases outside the gene matches.

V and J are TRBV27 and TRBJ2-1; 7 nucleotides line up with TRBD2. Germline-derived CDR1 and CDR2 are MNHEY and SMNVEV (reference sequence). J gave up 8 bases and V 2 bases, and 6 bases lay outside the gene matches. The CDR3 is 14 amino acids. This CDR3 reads CASSLGEGYYEQFF. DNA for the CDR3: TGTGCCAGCAGTTTAGGGGAGGGATACTATGAGCAGTTCTTC.

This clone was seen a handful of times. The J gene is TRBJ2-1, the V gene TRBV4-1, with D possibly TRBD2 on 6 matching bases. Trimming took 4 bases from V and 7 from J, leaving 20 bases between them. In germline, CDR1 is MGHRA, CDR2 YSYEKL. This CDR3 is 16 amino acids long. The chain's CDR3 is CASSRPGAAGLNEQFF. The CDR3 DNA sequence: TGCGCCAGCAGCCGGCCCGGGGCAGCGGGCCTAAATGAGCAGTTCTTC.

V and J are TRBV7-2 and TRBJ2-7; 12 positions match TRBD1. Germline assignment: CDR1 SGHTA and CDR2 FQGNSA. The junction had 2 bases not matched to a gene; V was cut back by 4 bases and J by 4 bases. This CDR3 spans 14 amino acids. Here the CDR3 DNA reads TGTGCCAGCAGCTCGGGACAGGGGGCTTACGAGCAGTACTTC. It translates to CASSSGQGAYEQYF. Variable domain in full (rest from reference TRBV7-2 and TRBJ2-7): GAGVSQSPSNKVTEKGKDVELRCDPISGHTALYWYRQSLGQGLEFLIYFQGNSAPDKSGLPSDRFSAERTGGSVSTLTIQRTQQEDSAVYLCASSSGQGAYEQYFGPGTRLTVT.

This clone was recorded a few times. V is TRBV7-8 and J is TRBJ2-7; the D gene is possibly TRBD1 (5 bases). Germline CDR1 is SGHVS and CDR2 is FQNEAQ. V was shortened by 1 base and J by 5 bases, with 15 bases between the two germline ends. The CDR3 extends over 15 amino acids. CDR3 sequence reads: CASSLVWGAGHEQYF. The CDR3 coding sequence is TGTGCCAGCAGCTTAGTCTGGGGCGCTGGTCACGAGCAGTACTTC.

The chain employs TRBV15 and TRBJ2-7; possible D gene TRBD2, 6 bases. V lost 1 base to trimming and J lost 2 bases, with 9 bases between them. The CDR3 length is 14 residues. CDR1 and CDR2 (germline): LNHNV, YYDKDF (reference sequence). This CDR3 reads CATSRVGGTYEQYF. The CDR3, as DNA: TGTGCCACCAGCAGAGTCGGGGGAACCTACGAGCAGTACTTC.

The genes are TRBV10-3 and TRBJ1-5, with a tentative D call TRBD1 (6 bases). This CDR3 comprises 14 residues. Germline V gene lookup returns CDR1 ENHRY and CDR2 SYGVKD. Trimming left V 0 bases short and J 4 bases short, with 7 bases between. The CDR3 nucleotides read TGTGCCATCAGTGAGTCAGGGGGAAATCAGCCCCAGCATTTT. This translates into CAISESGGNQPQHF.

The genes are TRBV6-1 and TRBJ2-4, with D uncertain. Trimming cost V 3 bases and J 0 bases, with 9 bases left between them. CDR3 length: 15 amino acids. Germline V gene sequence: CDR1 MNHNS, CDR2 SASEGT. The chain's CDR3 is CASSDSVLAKNIQYF. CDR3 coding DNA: TGTGCCAGCAGTGACAGCGTACTAGCCAAAAACATTCAGTACTTC.

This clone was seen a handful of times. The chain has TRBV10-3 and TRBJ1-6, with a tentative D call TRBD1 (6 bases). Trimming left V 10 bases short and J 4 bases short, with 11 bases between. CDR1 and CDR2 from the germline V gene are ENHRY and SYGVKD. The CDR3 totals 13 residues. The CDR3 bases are TGTGCCAGTTCCGGGACATATAATTCACCCCTCCACTTT. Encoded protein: CASSGTYNSPLHF.

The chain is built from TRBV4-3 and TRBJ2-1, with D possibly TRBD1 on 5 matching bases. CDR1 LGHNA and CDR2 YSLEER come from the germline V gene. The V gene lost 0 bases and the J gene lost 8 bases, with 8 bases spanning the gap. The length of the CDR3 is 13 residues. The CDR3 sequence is CASSQEVGHEQFF. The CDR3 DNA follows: TGCGCCAGCAGCCAAGAGGTGGGGCATGAGCAGTTCTTC.

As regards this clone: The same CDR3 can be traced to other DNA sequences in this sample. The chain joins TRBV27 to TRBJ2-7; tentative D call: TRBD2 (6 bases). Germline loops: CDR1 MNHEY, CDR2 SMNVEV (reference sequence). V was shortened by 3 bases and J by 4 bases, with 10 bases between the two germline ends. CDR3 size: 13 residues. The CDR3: CASSLGGRYEQYF. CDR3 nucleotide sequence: TGTGCCAGCAGTTTGGGAGGAAGGTACGAGCAGTACTTC.

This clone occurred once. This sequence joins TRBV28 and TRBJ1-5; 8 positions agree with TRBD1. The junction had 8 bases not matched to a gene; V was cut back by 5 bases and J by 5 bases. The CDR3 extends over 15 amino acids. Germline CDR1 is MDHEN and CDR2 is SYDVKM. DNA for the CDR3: TGTGCCAGCAGTCCGGGGACAGGTCAATATCAGCCCCAGCATTTT. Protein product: CASSPGTGQYQPQHF. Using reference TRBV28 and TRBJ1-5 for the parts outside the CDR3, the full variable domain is DVKVTQSSRYLVKRTGEKVFLECVQDMDHENMFWYRQDPGLGLRLIYFSYDVKMKEKGDIPEGYSVSREKKERFSLILESASTNQTSMYLCASSPGTGQYQPQHFGDGTRLSIL.

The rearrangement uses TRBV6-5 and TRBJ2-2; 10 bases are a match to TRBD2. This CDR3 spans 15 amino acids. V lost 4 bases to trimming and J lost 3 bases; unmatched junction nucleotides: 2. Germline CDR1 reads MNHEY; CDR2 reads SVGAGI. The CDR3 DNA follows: TGTGCCAGCAGTTTAGCGGGAGGTTACACCGGGGAGCTGTTTTTT. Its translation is CASSLAGGYTGELFF.

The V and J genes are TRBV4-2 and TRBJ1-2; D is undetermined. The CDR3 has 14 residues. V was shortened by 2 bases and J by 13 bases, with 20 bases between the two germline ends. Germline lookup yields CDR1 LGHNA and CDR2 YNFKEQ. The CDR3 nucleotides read TGTGCCAGCAGCCAAACGGGGTCCTCGGGAGTTTCCACCTTC. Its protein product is CASSQTGSSGVSTF.

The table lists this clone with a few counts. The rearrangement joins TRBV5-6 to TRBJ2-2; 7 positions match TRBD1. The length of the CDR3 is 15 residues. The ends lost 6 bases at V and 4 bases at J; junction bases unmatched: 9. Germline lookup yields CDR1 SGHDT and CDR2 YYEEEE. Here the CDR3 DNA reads TGTGCCAGCAAAGTCGGGCCAGGGGGCACCGGGGAGCTGTTTTTT. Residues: CASKVGPGGTGELFF.

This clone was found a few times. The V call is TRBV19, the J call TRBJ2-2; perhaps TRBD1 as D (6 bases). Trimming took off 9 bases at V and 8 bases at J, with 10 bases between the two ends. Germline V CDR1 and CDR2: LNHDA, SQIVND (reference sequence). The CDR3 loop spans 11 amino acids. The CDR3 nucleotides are TGTGCCAGCGGACAGAGAGGGGAGCTGTTTTTT. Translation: CASGQRGELFF.

The CDR3 reads CSARGLKFF. The CDR3 bases are TGCAGTGCTAGAGGACTGAAGTTCTTC. V usage is TRBV20-1 and J usage is TRBJ2-1; D gene ambiguous. This CDR3 is built from 9 residues. The V gene lost 1 base and the J gene lost 14 bases, with 6 bases spanning the gap. Germline assignment: CDR1 DFQATT and CDR2 SNEGSKA (reference sequence).

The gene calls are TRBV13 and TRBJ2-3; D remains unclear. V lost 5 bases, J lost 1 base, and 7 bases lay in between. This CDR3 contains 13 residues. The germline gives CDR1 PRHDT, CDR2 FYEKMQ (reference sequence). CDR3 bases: TGTGCCAGCAGCCTCTCGGGCACAGATACGCAGTATTTT. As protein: CASSLSGTDTQYF.

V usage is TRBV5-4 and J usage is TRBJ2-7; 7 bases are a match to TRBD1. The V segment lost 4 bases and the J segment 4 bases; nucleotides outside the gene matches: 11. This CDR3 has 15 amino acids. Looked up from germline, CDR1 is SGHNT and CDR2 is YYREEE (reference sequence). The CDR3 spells CASSPRQGRVYEQYF. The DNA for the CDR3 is TGTGCCAGCAGCCCACGACAGGGAAGGGTGTACGAGCAGTACTTC. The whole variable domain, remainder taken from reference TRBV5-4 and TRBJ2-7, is ETGVTQSPTHLIKTRGQQVTLRCSSQSGHNTVSWYQQALGQGPQFIFQYYREEENGRGNFPPRFSGLQFPNYSSELNVNALELDDSALYLCASSPRQGRVYEQYFGPGTRLTVT.

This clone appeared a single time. DNA for the CDR3: TGTGCCAGCAGTTCTTATTATCAGCCCCAGCATTTT. Residues: CASSSYYQPQHF. The genes are TRBV28 and TRBJ1-5; D is unresolved. V gave up 4 bases and J gave up 5 bases, with 6 bases separating them. The germline gives CDR1 MDHEN, CDR2 SYDVKM. The CDR3 has 12 residues.

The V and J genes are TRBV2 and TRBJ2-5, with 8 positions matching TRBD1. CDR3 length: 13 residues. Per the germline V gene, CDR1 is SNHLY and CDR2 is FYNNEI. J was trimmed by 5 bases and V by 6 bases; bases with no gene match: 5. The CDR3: CASRKGQAETQYF. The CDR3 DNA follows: TGTGCCAGCAGGAAGGGACAGGCCGAGACCCAGTACTTC.

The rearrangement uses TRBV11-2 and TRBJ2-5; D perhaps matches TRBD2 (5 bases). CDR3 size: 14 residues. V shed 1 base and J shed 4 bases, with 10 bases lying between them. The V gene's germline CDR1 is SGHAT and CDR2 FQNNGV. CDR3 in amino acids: CASSLALAGETQYF. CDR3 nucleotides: TGTGCCAGCAGCTTAGCCCTAGCCGGAGAGACCCAGTACTTC.

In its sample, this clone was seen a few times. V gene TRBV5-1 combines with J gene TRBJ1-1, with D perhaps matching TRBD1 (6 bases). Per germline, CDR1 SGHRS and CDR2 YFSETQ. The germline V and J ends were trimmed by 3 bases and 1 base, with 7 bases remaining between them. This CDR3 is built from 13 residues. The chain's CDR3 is CASSWTENTEAFF. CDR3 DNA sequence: TGCGCCAGCAGCTGGACAGAGAACACTGAAGCTTTCTTT. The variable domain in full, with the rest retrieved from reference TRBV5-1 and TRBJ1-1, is KAGVTQTPRYLIKTRGQQVTLSCSPISGHRSVSWYQQTPGQGLQFLFEYFSETQRNKGNFPGRFSGRQFSNSRSEMNVSTLELGDSALYLCASSWTENTEAFFGQGTRLTVV.

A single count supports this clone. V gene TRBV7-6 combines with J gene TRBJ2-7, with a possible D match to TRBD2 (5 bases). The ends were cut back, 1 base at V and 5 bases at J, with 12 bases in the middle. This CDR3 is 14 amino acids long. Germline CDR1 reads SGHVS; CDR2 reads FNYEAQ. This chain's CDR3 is CASSLGGPVNEQYF. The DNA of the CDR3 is TGTGCCAGCAGCTTAGGAGGGCCTGTCAACGAGCAGTACTTC.

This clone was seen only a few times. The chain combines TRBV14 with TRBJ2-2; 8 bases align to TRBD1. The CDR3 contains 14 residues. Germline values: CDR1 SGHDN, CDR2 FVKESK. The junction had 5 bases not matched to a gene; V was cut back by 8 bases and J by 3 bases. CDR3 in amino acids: CASRTGWDTGELFF. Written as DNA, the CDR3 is TGTGCCAGCCGGACAGGGTGGGACACCGGGGAGCTGTTTTTT.

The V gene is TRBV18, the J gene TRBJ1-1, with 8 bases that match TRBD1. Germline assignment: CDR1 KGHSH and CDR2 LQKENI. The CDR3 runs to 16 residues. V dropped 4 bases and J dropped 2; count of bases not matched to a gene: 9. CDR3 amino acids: CASSRHHTGGNTEAFF. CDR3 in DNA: TGTGCCAGCTCACGACACCACACAGGGGGAAACACTGAAGCTTTCTTT.